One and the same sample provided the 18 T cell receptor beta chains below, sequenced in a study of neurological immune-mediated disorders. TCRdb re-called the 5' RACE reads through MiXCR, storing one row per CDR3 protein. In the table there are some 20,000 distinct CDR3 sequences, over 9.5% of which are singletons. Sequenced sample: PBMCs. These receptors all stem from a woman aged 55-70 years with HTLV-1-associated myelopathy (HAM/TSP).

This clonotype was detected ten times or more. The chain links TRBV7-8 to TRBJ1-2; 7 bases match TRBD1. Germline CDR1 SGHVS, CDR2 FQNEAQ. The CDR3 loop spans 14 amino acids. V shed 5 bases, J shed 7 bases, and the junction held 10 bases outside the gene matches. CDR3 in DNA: TGTGCCAGCAGCCCCACTGGGGCAGGGGGTGGCTACACCTTC. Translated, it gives CASSPTGAGGGYTF.

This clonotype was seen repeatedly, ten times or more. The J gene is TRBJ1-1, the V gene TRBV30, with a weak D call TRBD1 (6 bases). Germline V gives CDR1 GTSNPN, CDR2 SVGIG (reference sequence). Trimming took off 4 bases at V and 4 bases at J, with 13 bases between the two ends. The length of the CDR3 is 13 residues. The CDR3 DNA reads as TGTGCCTGGACCCTCCTAGGGGGCACTGAAGCTTTCTTT. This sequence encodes CAWTLLGGTEAFF.

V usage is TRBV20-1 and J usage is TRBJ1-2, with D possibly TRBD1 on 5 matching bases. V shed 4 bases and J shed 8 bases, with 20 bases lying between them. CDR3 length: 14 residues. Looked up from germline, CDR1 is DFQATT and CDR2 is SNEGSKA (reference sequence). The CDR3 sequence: CSAKRIWLKGGYTF. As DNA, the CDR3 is TGCAGTGCTAAACGGATATGGTTAAAGGGGGGCTACACCTTC.

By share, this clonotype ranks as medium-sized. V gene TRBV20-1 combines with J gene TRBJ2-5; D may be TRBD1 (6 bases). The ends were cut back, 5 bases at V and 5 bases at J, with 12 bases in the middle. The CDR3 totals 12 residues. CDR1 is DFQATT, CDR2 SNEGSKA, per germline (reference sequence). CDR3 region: CSADGTSETQYF. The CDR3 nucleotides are TGCAGTGCTGACGGGACATCCGAGACCCAGTACTTC.

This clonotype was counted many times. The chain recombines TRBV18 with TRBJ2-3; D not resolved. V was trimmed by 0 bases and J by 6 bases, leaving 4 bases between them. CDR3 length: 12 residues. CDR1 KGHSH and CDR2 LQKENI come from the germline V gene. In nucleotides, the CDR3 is TGTGCCAGCTCACCACCAGCGGATACGCAGTATTTT. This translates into CASSPPADTQYF. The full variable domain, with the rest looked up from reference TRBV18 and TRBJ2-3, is NAGVMQNPRHLVRRRGQEARLRCSPMKGHSHVYWYRQLPEEGLKFMVYLQKENIIDESGMPKERFSAEFPKEGPSILRIQQVVRGDSAAYFCASSPPADTQYFGPGTRLTVL.

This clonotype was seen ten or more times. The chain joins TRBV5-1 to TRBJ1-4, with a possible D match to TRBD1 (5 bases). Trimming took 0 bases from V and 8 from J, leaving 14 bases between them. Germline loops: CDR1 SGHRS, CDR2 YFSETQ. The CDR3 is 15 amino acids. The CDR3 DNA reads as TGCGCCAGCAGCTTGGAGGGCAGGGTTGGCGAAAAACTGTTTTTT. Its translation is CASSLEGRVGEKLFF.

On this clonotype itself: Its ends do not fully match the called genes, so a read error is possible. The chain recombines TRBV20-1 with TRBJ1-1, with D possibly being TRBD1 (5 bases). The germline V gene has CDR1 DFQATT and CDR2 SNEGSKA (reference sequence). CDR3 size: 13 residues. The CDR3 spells CSARRGYNTKALF. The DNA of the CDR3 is TGCAGTGCTAGACGGGGCTACAACACTAAAGCTTTATTT.

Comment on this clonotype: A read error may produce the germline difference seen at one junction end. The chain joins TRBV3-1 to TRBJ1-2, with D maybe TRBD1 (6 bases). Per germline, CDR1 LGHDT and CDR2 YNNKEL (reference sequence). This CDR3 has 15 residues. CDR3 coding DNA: TGTCCCAGTAGCCAAACTCATGCAGGGGATTATGGCTACACCTTC. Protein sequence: CPSSQTHAGDYGYTF.

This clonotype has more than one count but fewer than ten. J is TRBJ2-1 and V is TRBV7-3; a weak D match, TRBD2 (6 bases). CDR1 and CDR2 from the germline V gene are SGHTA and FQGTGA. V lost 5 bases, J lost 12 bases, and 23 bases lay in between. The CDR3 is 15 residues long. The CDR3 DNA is TGTGCCAGCAGCCCAAATGCGGGGCAAAGAAGCAGGCAGTTCTTC. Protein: CASSPNAGQRSRQFF. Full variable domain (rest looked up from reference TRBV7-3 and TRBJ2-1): GAGVSQTPSNKVTEKGKYVELRCDPISGHTALYWYRQSLGQGPEFLIYFQGTGAADDSGLPNDRFFAVRPEGSVSTLKIQRTERGDSAVYLCASSPNAGQRSRQFFGPGTRLTVL.

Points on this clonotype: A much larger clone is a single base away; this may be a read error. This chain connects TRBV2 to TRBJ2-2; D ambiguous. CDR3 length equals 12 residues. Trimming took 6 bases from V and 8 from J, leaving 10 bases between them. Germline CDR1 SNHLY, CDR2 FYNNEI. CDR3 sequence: CASSWVEGELFF. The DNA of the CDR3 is TGTGCCAGCAGCTGGGTAGAAGGGGAGCTGTTTTTT. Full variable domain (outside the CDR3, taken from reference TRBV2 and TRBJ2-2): EPEVTQTPSHQVTQMGQEVILRCVPISNHLYFYWYRQILGQKVEFLVSFYNNEISEKSEIFDDQFSVERPDGSNFTLKIRSTKLEDSAMYFCASSWVEGELFFGEGSRLTVL.

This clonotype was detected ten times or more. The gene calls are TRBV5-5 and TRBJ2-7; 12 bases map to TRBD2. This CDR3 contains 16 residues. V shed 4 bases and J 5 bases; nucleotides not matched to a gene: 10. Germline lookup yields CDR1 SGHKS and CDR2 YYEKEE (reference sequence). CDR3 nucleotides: TGTGCCAGCAGCAGCGGACTAGCGGGGTTCGTCGACGAGCAGTACTTC. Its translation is CASSSGLAGFVDEQYF.

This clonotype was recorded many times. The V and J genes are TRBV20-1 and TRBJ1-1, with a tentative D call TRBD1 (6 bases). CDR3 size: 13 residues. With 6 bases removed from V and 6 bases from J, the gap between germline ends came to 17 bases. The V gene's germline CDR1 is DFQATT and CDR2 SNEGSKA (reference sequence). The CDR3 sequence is CSAGTPTDPEAFF. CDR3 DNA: TGCAGTGCCGGGACACCGACCGACCCTGAAGCTTTCTTT.

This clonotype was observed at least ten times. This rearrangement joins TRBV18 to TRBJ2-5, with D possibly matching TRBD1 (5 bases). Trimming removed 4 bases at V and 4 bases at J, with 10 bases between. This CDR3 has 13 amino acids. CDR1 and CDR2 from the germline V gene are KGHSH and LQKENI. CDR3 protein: CASSQAGRETQYF. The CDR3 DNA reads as TGTGCCAGCTCACAGGCAGGGCGAGAGACCCAGTACTTC.

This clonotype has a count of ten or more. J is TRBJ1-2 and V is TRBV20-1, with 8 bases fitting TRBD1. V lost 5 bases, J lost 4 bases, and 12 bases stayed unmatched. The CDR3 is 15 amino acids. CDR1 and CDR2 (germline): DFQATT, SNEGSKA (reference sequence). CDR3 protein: CSAAGQGPLLYGYTF. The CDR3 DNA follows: TGCAGTGCTGCTGGACAGGGACCTCTTCTCTATGGCTACACCTTC.

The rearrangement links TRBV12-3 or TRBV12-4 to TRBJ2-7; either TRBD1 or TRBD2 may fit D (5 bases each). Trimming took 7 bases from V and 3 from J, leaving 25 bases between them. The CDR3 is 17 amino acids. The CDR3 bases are TGTGCCAGCATCGATCCTGGGGACGGCGCCGGACACTACGAGCAGTACTTC. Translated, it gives CASIDPGDGAGHYEQYF.

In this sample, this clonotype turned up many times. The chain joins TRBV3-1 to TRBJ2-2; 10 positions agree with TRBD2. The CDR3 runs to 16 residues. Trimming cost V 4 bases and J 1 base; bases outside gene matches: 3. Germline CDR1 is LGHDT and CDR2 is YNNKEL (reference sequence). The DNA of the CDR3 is TGTGCCAGCAGCCGTAGCGGGGGGCTGAACACCGGGGAGCTGTTTTTT. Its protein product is CASSRSGGLNTGELFF. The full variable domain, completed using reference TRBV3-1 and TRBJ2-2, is DTAVSQTPKYLVTQMGNDKSIKCEQNLGHDTMYWYKQDSKKFLKIMFSYNNKELIINETVPNRFSPKSPDKAHLNLHINSLELGDSAVYFCASSRSGGLNTGELFFGEGSRLTVL.

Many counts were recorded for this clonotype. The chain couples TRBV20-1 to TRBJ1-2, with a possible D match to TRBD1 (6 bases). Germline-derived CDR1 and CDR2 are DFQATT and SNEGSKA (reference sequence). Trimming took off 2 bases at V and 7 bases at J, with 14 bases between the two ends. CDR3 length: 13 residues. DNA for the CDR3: TGCAGTGCTAGATTGCCGGGGGCGTTTGGCTACACCTTC. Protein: CSARLPGAFGYTF.

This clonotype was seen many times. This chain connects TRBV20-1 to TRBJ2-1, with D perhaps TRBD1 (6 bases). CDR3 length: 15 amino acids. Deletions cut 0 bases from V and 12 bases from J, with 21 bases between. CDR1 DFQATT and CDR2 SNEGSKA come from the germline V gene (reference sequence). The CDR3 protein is CSARDGGSRSWGQFF. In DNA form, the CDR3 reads TGCAGTGCTAGAGATGGGGGCTCCCGTTCCTGGGGGCAGTTCTTC.